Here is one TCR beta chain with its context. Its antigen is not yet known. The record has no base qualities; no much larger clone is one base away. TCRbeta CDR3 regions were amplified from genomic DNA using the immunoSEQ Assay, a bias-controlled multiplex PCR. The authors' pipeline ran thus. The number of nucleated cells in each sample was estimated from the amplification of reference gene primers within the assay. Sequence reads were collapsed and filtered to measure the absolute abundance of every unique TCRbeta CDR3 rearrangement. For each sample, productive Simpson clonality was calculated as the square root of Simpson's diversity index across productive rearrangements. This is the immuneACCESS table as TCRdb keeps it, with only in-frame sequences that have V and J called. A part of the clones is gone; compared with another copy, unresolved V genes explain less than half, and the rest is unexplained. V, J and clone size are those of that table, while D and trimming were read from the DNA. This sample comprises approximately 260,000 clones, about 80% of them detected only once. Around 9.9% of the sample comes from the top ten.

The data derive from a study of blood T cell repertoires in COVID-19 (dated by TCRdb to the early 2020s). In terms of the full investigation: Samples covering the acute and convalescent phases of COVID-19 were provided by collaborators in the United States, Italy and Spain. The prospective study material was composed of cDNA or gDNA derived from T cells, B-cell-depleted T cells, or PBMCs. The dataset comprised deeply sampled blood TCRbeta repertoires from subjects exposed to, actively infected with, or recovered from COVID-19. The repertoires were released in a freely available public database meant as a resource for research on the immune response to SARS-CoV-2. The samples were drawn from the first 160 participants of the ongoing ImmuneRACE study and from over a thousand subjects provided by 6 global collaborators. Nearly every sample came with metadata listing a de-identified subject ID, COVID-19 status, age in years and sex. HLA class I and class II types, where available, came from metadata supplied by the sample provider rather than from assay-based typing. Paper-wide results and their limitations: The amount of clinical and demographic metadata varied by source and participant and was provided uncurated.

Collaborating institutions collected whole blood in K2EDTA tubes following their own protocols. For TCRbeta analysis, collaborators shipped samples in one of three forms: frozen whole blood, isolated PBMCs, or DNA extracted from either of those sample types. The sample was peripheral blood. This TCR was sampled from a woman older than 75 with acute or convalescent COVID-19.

The encoded CDR3 is CASSKGGRGSWETQYF. Read as DNA, the sequence is TGTGCCAGCAGCAAAGGAGGGCGGGGATCATGGGAGACCCAGTACTTC. The sequence joins TRBV3-1 (or the pseudogene TRBV3-2) to TRBJ2-5, and possibly TRBD2, on 6 matching bases. The CDR3 numbers 16 residues from cysteine through phenylalanine. The DNA shown is the 48-base CDR3, in frame from base 1. V loses 5 bases of germline sequence and J loses 5 bases, and the interval between the two ends is 21 bases. In the germline V gene (reference sequence), CDR1 corresponds to LGHDT and CDR2 to YNNKEL.